This entry lists 25 T cell receptor beta chains sequenced from one sample in a study of blood T cells in healthy people across ages. Next came a second PCR, run for roughly 6 to 11 cycles, which used a sample-barcoded 5' primer along with a J-beta primer mix. TCRdb redid the calling of the 5' RACE reads with MiXCR, one entry per CDR3 protein. The sample carries about 620,000 distinct CDR3 sequences, approximately 21% recorded once. The sequencing sample was made of blood. The origin of the receptors is a man in his sixties or seventies in good health.

The chain combines TRBV12-5 with TRBJ2-2; possibly TRBD1 or TRBD2 for D (5 bases each). This CDR3 spans 14 amino acids. The V and J ends lost 2 bases and 10 bases respectively, with 14 bases between them. The germline V gene encodes CDR1 LGHNT and CDR2 FRNRAP. In DNA form, the CDR3 reads TGTGCTAGTGGTTTGACCGGGGCCGCCGTGGAGCTGTTTTTT. Encoded protein: CASGLTGAAVELFF.

CDR3 DNA sequence: TGTGCCAGCAACCCAGGGTACTATGAGCAGTTCTTC. It is translated as CASNPGYYEQFF. The chain employs TRBV6-1 and TRBJ2-1; D may be TRBD1 (5 bases). This CDR3 has 12 amino acids. Germline V lookup: CDR1 MNHNS, CDR2 SASEGT. The V end lost 7 bases, the J end lost 8 bases, and 12 bases lay between the germline ends.

The table lists this clonotype with many counts. The V and J genes are TRBV2 and TRBJ2-1; 13 bases map to TRBD2. CDR3 size: 18 residues. The ends lost 6 bases at V and 2 bases at J; junction bases unmatched: 10. CDR1 is SNHLY, CDR2 FYNNEI, per germline. CDR3 DNA sequence: TGTGCCAGCAGCCTGACTAGCGGGAGGACCCCCCCCTACAATGAGCAGTTCTTC. Protein sequence: CASSLTSGRTPPYNEQFF. The whole variable domain, filled in from reference TRBV2 and TRBJ2-1, reads EPEVTQTPSHQVTQMGQEVILRCVPISNHLYFYWYRQILGQKVEFLVSFYNNEISEKSEIFDDQFSVERPDGSNFTLKIRSTKLEDSAMYFCASSLTSGRTPPYNEQFFGPGTRLTVL.

J is TRBJ1-3 and V is TRBV5-1; tentative D call: TRBD1 (5 bases). Germline V gene data show CDR1 as SGHRS and CDR2 as YFSETQ. V was clipped by 4 bases and J by 8 bases, with 13 bases between them. CDR3 length: 13 amino acids. The CDR3 DNA follows: TGCGCCAGCAGCATACCTCAAGGGGACACCATATATTTT. Translating gives CASSIPQGDTIYF.

V gene TRBV25-1 combines with J gene TRBJ2-7; no firm D call. Germline V gene data show CDR1 as MGHDK and CDR2 as SYGVNS. The V end lost 2 bases, the J end lost 3 bases, and 14 bases lay between the germline ends. The CDR3 extends over 15 amino acids. The CDR3 protein is CASSERKGPIYEQYF. CDR3 bases: TGTGCCAGCAGTGAACGCAAAGGGCCGATCTACGAGCAGTACTTC.

The V and J genes are TRBV11-2 and TRBJ2-1; TRBD1 is a possible D gene (5 bases). CDR1 is SGHAT, CDR2 FQNNGV, per germline. The CDR3 contains 16 residues. Trimming removed 1 base from V and 9 bases from J, with 19 bases in between. The CDR3 is CASSLGTRDPPIEQFF. For the CDR3, the DNA is TGTGCCAGCAGCTTAGGTACCAGGGATCCCCCAATTGAGCAGTTCTTC.

This clonotype was picked up one time. V and J are TRBV4-2 and TRBJ2-7; D gene unclear. The CDR3 length is 15 residues. The V end was cut by 0 bases, the J end by 5 bases, with 14 bases between. Germline CDR1 LGHNA, CDR2 YNFKEQ. The DNA of the CDR3 is TGTGCCAGCAGCCAAGATAACGGTCAGATCGACGAGCAGTACTTC. Residues: CASSQDNGQIDEQYF.

The genes are TRBV18 and TRBJ2-7; tentative D call: TRBD2 (5 bases). Germline CDR1 is KGHSH and CDR2 is LQKENI. There are 14 residues in the CDR3. V shed 0 bases and J shed 0 bases, with 6 bases lying between them. The CDR3 nucleotides read TGTGCCAGCTCACCACCCCTAGCCTCCTACGAGCAGTACTTC. This encodes CASSPPLASYEQYF. Full variable domain (remainder filled in from reference TRBV18 and TRBJ2-7): NAGVMQNPRHLVRRRGQEARLRCSPMKGHSHVYWYRQLPEEGLKFMVYLQKENIIDESGMPKERFSAEFPKEGPSILRIQQVVRGDSAAYFCASSPPLASYEQYFGPGTRLTVT.

There are many counts of this clonotype. The chain carries TRBV12-3 or TRBV12-4 and TRBJ2-5; TRBD2 aligns across 13 bases. This CDR3 region has 15 residues. The V segment lost 5 bases and the J segment 2 bases; nucleotides outside the gene matches: 2. The DNA for the CDR3 is TGTGCCAGCAGTAGACTAGCGGGAGGTCAAGAGACCCAGTACTTC. Translating gives CASSRLAGGQETQYF.

The rearrangement joins TRBV7-2 to TRBJ2-7; the match to TRBD2 covers 7 bases. Looked up from germline, CDR1 is SGHTA and CDR2 is FQGNSA. V was pared by 0 bases and J by 2 bases, with 4 bases of the junction left unmatched. The CDR3 contains 15 residues. The CDR3 DNA follows: TGTGCCAGCAGCTTAGCGTACGGGGGGACCTACGAGCAGTACTTC. Translation gives CASSLAYGGTYEQYF.

This clonotype has more than one count but fewer than ten. The chain recombines TRBV15 with TRBJ1-4; TRBD1 agrees at 10 bases. V lost 2 bases to trimming and J lost 7 bases; unmatched junction nucleotides: 4. The CDR3 runs to 15 residues. Germline lookup yields CDR1 LNHNV and CDR2 YYDKDF (reference sequence). In DNA, the CDR3 is TGTGCCACCAGCAGACGACAGGGGGCACGTGAAAAACTGTTTTTT. Its translation is CATSRRQGAREKLFF.

This chain uses TRBV3-1 with TRBJ2-5; 7 positions agree with TRBD1. Trimming took 4 bases from V and 5 from J; bases not matched to a gene: 7. CDR1 and CDR2 (germline): LGHDT, YNNKEL (reference sequence). This CDR3 comprises 14 residues. CDR3 sequence: CASSLQGITETQYF. The CDR3 nucleotides are TGTGCCAGCAGCCTACAGGGGATTACGGAGACCCAGTACTTC.

This clonotype was detected ten times or more. The V and J genes are TRBV12-3 or TRBV12-4 and TRBJ1-4; no firm D call. The germline V and J ends were trimmed by 6 bases and 2 bases, with 4 bases remaining between them. This CDR3 has 12 residues. The CDR3 region is CASRRTNEKLFF. CDR3 nucleotides: TGTGCCAGCAGGAGGACTAATGAAAAACTGTTTTTT.

This clonotype was counted between two and nine times. The CDR3 DNA sequence: TGTGCCAGCAGATCCACTGCAGGGGCAGGCTACGAGCAGTACTTC. This gives the protein CASRSTAGAGYEQYF. This sequence joins TRBV6-6 and TRBJ2-1; a possible D gene is TRBD1 (6 bases). The last part of the DNA fits TRBJ2-7 better; the J call may be wrong. In germline, CDR1 is MNHNY, CDR2 SVGAGI (reference sequence). The CDR3 loop spans 15 amino acids.

In the case of this clonotype: At one end, the junction sequence differs from germline, possibly due to a read error. The rearrangement links TRBV20-1 to TRBJ2-7, with 8 positions matching TRBD1. The V gene's germline CDR1 is DFQATT and CDR2 SNEGSKA (reference sequence). The CDR3 totals 12 residues. CDR3 residues: CSASRQGYGQYF. In DNA, the CDR3 is TGCAGTGCTAGCAGACAGGGGTACGGGCAGTACTTC.

The chain couples TRBV5-5 to TRBJ2-7; D call uncertain. The germline gives CDR1 SGHKS, CDR2 YYEKEE (reference sequence). CDR3 size: 14 residues. V dropped 0 bases and J dropped 1 base, with 8 bases sitting between them. The CDR3 DNA follows: TGTGCCAGCAGCTTGGTCGGCAGATCCTACGAGCAGTACTTC. Protein: CASSLVGRSYEQYF.

This clonotype was counted only a few times. The genes are TRBV3-1 and TRBJ2-4; D call uncertain. Germline-derived CDR1 and CDR2 are LGHDT and YNNKEL (reference sequence). The CDR3 contains 11 residues. V lost 3 bases and J lost 10, with 7 bases in between. The CDR3 protein is CASSQAGIQYF. CDR3 sequence (DNA): TGTGCCAGCAGCCAGGCCGGGATTCAGTACTTC.

This rearrangement joins TRBV20-1 to TRBJ2-3; 9 bases align to TRBD2. Trimming took 6 bases from V and 2 from J; bases not matched to a gene: 12. The CDR3 is 16 amino acids. CDR1 and CDR2 from the germline V gene are DFQATT and SNEGSKA (reference sequence). DNA for the CDR3: TGCAGTGCCTGGCGGGGGGGCGCCGACTTCACAGATACGCAGTATTTT. It yields the protein CSAWRGGADFTDTQYF.

The chain carries TRBV20-1 and TRBJ2-7; D uncertain. V was cut by 0 bases and J by 3 bases, with 12 bases left in between. This CDR3 is 14 amino acids long. Per germline, CDR1 DFQATT and CDR2 SNEGSKA (reference sequence). The CDR3 DNA reads TGCAGTGCTAGAGATCGGGTCAGCGTCTACGAGCAGTACTTC. Its translation is CSARDRVSVYEQYF.

CDR3 sequence: CASSQGNGNTIYF. The DNA for the CDR3 is TGTGCCAGCAGCCAAGGAAATGGAAACACCATATATTTT. The chain has TRBV3-1 and TRBJ1-3, with D uncertain. The CDR3 covers 13 residues. Per the germline V gene, CDR1 is LGHDT and CDR2 is YNNKEL (reference sequence). Trimming left V 1 base short and J 3 bases short, with 4 bases between.

This clonotype has just a few counts. The rearrangement links TRBV5-1 to TRBJ2-5, with a possible D match to TRBD2 (6 bases). The length of the CDR3 is 16 residues. V dropped 1 base and J dropped 0 bases, with 13 bases sitting between them. Germline V gives CDR1 SGHRS, CDR2 YFSETQ. CDR3 bases: TGCGCCAGCAGCTTGTTTGGTCGGACTAACCAAGAGACCCAGTACTTC. This translates into CASSLFGRTNQETQYF.

This clonotype was observed a few times. The gene calls are TRBV28 and TRBJ2-3; 8 nucleotides align to TRBD1. V lost 5 bases to trimming and J lost 1 base; unmatched junction nucleotides: 8. This CDR3 is built from 16 residues. Germline V gives CDR1 MDHEN, CDR2 SYDVKM. The CDR3 nucleotides read TGTGCCAGCAGTCCCTCCGCAGGGGGCGGCACAGATACGCAGTATTTT. Its protein product is CASSPSAGGGTDTQYF. Filled out from reference TRBV28 and TRBJ2-3, the complete variable domain reads DVKVTQSSRYLVKRTGEKVFLECVQDMDHENMFWYRQDPGLGLRLIYFSYDVKMKEKGDIPEGYSVSREKKERFSLILESASTNQTSMYLCASSPSAGGGTDTQYFGPGTRLTVL.

The chain has TRBV6-5 and TRBJ2-5, with D maybe TRBD1 (6 bases). The J call could be wrong; TRBJ2-7 is a better fit for the DNA end. CDR1 is MNHEY and CDR2 is SVGAGI in the germline V gene. The CDR3 length is 16 residues. CDR3 DNA: TGTGCCAGCAGTTACCAGGGGCCAGGGGTCTCCTACGAGCAGTACTTC. It yields the protein CASSYQGPGVSYEQYF.

This clonotype was seen more than once but under ten times. J is TRBJ2-5 and V is TRBV15; maybe TRBD2 (6 bases). The end of the DNA aligns better with TRBJ2-7, so the J call may be wrong. The CDR3 runs to 17 residues. Per germline, CDR1 LNHNV and CDR2 YYDKDF (reference sequence). In DNA form, the CDR3 reads TGTGCCACCAGCAGAGATAGCGGTCATGACGGCTCCTACGAGCAGTACTTC. It encodes CATSRDSGHDGSYEQYF.

The genes are TRBV6-1 and TRBJ2-3, with TRBD1 matching over 7 bases. The CDR3 is 15 residues long. Germline V gives CDR1 MNHNS, CDR2 SASEGT. The V gene end was trimmed by 0 bases and the J gene end by 1 base; junction bases not matched to a gene: 1. The CDR3 bases are TGTGCCAGCAGTGAAGCGGGGACAGGCACAGATACGCAGTATTTT. Translating gives CASSEAGTGTDTQYF.